Listed below are T cell receptor beta chains from one sample, sequenced in a study of cytomegalovirus exposure and HLA in healthy donors. The repertoire was sequenced with immunoSEQ multiplex PCR; TCRdb's copy has only in-frame clones and lacks some. This sample has roughly 100,000 clones, with approximately 12% found just once. Sequencing input: PBMCs. The receptors derive from a man in his forties or fifties in good health and CMV-seropositive. Both conserved end residues are part of each CDR3. Each record gives: V gene, J gene, clone size, D gene, CDR3 protein, CDR3 DNA. The D gene is left open where the match is weak. Clone size appears in some rows only: once, few, many, or a class for an expanded clone.

>TRBV9|TRBJ2-7|.|.
CASSPRPGDEQYF
TGTGCCAGCAGCCCACGCCCCGGAGACGAGCAGTACTTC
>TRBV5-6|TRBJ1-1|few|TRBD1
CASSAGTGRGGNTEAFF
TGTGCCAGCAGCGCGGGGACAGGGAGAGGTGGGAACACTGAAGCTTTCTTT
>TRBV27|TRBJ1-2|.|TRBD1
CASSWTGAGNYGYTF
TGTGCCAGCAGTTGGACAGGGGCGGGAAACTATGGCTACACCTTC
>TRBV30|TRBJ2-7|.|.
CAWSRIWGPMEEQYF
TGTGCCTGGAGCCGGATATGGGGCCCGATGGAGGAGCAGTACTTC
>TRBV6-5|TRBJ1-2|.|TRBD1
CASRSTGAYGYTF
TGTGCCAGCAGATCGACAGGGGCCTATGGCTACACCTTC
>TRBV27|TRBJ1-3|.|.
CASSLADPFFSGNTIYF
TGTGCCAGCAGTCTAGCGGACCCTTTTTTCTCCGGAAACACCATATATTTT
>TRBV7-9|TRBJ1-3|.|.
CASSPMGANSGNTIYF
TGTGCCAGCAGCCCTATGGGGGCAAACTCTGGAAACACCATATATTTT
>TRBV19|TRBJ2-7|.|.
CASSLRDMPHYEQYF
TGTGCCAGTAGCCTCCGGGACATGCCACACTACGAGCAGTACTTC
>TRBV9|TRBJ2-3|few|.
CASSVATAARNTQYF
TGTGCCAGCAGCGTAGCGACCGCGGCCCGGAATACGCAGTATTTT
>TRBV28|TRBJ2-7|.|TRBD1
CASTSPGTGAGEQYF
TGTGCCAGCACCTCCCCCGGGACAGGGGCAGGCGAGCAGTACTTC
>TRBV28|TRBJ2-7|few|TRBD2
CASSLWSSGGLGEQYF
TGTGCCAGCAGTTTGTGGAGTAGCGGGGGCCTTGGAGAGCAGTACTTC
>TRBV7-9|TRBJ2-7|few|TRBD1
CASSRDRRYEQYF
TGTGCCAGCAGCAGGGACAGACGATACGAGCAGTACTTC
>TRBV4-1|TRBJ2-7|few|TRBD2
CASSQLAGGYEQYF
TGCGCCAGCAGCCAACTAGCGGGAGGGTACGAGCAGTACTTC
>TRBV27|TRBJ2-7|few|TRBD2
CASSLGTSGKYEQYF
TGTGCCAGCAGTTTAGGGACTAGCGGGAAGTACGAGCAGTACTTC
>TRBV5-6|TRBJ1-4|few|TRBD1
CASSWGQTEGNEKLFF
TGTGCCAGCAGCTGGGGACAGACGGAAGGAAATGAAAAACTGTTTTTT
>TRBV2|TRBJ2-7|.|.
CASRQGRDEQYF
TGTGCCAGCAGGCAGGGAAGGGACGAGCAGTACTTC
>TRBV7-9|TRBJ1-4|many|TRBD1
CASSLGTGATNEKLFF
TGTGCCAGCAGCTTAGGGACAGGGGCAACTAATGAAAAACTGTTTTTT
>TRBV4-3|TRBJ2-7|.|TRBD2
CASSPRAGGPHEQYF
TGCGCCAGCAGCCCGCGGGCGGGAGGGCCCCACGAGCAGTACTTC
>TRBV5-1|TRBJ2-7|.|.
CASSGGNPYEQYF
TGCGCCAGCAGCGGGGGGAATCCGTACGAGCAGTACTTC
>TRBV2|TRBJ2-4|few|TRBD1
CASSVWTGLAKNIQYF
TGTGCCAGCAGTGTTTGGACAGGCCTAGCCAAAAACATTCAGTACTTC
>TRBV6-5|TRBJ2-7|.|.
CASSSPLGGGEQYF
TGTGCCAGCAGTTCCCCTTTAGGGGGGGGCGAGCAGTACTTC
>TRBV5-1|TRBJ1-1|.|.
CASHLASGNTEAFF
TGCGCCAGCCACCTCGCGAGTGGGAACACTGAAGCTTTCTTT
>TRBV2|TRBJ2-1|.|TRBD2
CASRAPLGGREYNEQFF
TGTGCCAGCAGAGCCCCCCTTGGCGGGAGGGAATACAATGAGCAGTTCTTC
>TRBV5-1|TRBJ2-7|few|TRBD2
CASSGGLESYEQYF
TGCGCCAGCAGCGGGGGACTAGAATCGTACGAGCAGTACTTC
>TRBV7-2|TRBJ2-5|.|TRBD1
CASRWTGQETQYF
TGTGCCAGCAGATGGACAGGACAAGAGACCCAGTACTTC
>TRBV5-6|TRBJ2-7|.|.
CASSSEDSDLSYEQYF
TGTGCCAGCAGTTCCGAAGACAGCGACCTTTCCTACGAGCAGTACTTC
>TRBV9|TRBJ2-5|.|.
CASSPQEGPETQYF
TGTGCCAGCAGCCCTCAGGAGGGACCAGAGACCCAGTACTTC
>TRBV19|TRBJ1-4|.|.
CASKRQATNEKLFF
TGTGCCAGTAAAAGGCAGGCAACTAATGAAAAACTGTTTTTT
>TRBV28|TRBJ2-6|.|TRBD1
CASSSDRADSGANVLTF
TGTGCCAGCAGTTCCGACAGGGCGGATTCTGGGGCCAACGTCCTGACTTTC
>TRBV29-1|TRBJ1-4|.|.
CSVGGTGGGKLFF
TGCAGCGTTGGAGGGACGGGGGGAGGAAAACTGTTTTTT
>TRBV25-1|TRBJ1-2|few|.
CASLANYGYTF
TGTGCCAGCTTAGCTAACTATGGCTACACCTTC
>TRBV7-2|TRBJ1-1|few|TRBD1
CASSLGTGNRAFF
TGTGCCAGCAGCTTAGGGACAGGGAACAGAGCTTTCTTT
>TRBV6-5|TRBJ1-2|.|.
CASTHRGFSDYGYTF
TGTGCCAGCACACATAGGGGTTTCAGTGACTATGGCTACACCTTC
>TRBV2|TRBJ2-7|few|.
CASNTYESYEQYF
TGTGCCAGCAATACTTACGAAAGCTACGAGCAGTACTTC
>TRBV5-1|TRBJ2-7|.|.
CASSLESGTYEQYF
TGCGCCAGCAGCTTGGAGAGCGGTACTTACGAGCAGTACTTC
>TRBV25-1|TRBJ1-4|.|.
CASSEWGPTTREKLFF
TGTGCCAGCAGTGAATGGGGCCCGACGACGAGGGAAAAACTGTTTTTT
>TRBV19|TRBJ2-2|few|.
CASSTDRANTGELFF
TGTGCCAGTAGTACCGACAGAGCGAACACCGGGGAGCTGTTTTTT
>TRBV5-1|TRBJ2-7|few|.
CASAWIGAGSYEQYF
TGCGCCAGCGCGTGGATCGGAGCGGGCAGCTACGAGCAGTACTTC
>TRBV4-3|TRBJ1-1|few|.
CASSQGLQVNTEAFF
TGCGCCAGCAGCCAAGGTTTACAGGTGAACACTGAAGCTTTCTTT
>TRBV27|TRBJ2-7|.|.
CASSSGQGRGSYEQYF
TGTGCCAGCAGCTCAGGGCAGGGGAGAGGGTCCTACGAGCAGTACTTC
>TRBV27|TRBJ2-1|few|TRBD2
CASSVGTSGKNEQFF
TGTGCCAGCAGTGTCGGGACTAGCGGGAAGAATGAGCAGTTCTTC
>TRBV6-5|TRBJ2-2|.|.
CASSYSGRPLTGELFF
TGTGCCAGCAGTTACTCTGGCCGCCCTCTCACCGGGGAGCTGTTTTTT
>TRBV28|TRBJ1-5|few|.
CASSYGIYSNQPQHF
TGTGCCAGCAGTTACGGGATCTATAGCAATCAGCCCCAGCATTTT
>TRBV27|TRBJ2-1|few|.
CASSLQGFGEYNEQFF
TGTGCCAGCAGTCTACAGGGATTTGGAGAGTACAATGAGCAGTTCTTC
>TRBV2|TRBJ1-5|.|TRBD1
CASSIFRGRLQPQHF
TGTGCCAGCAGTATATTCAGGGGGCGGCTTCAGCCCCAGCATTTT
>TRBV25-1|TRBJ1-5|few|TRBD1
CASSELGGDRGSNQPQHF
TGTGCCAGCAGTGAATTAGGAGGGGACAGGGGTAGCAATCAGCCCCAGCATTTT
>TRBV5-4|TRBJ2-3|.|.
CASSPQGLHTDTQYF
TGTGCCAGCAGCCCCCAGGGACTTCACACAGATACGCAGTATTTT
>TRBV2|TRBJ2-7|.|.
CASSLQGPKGYEQYF
TGTGCCAGCAGCCTCCAGGGGCCCAAAGGCTACGAGCAGTACTTC
>TRBV5-1|TRBJ2-3|few|.
CASSSSSRVTDTQYF
TGCGCCAGCAGCTCCTCGTCCCGAGTCACAGATACGCAGTATTTT
>TRBV10-3|TRBJ2-1|.|TRBD2
CAISVERGTVNEQFF
TGTGCCATCAGTGTCGAGCGGGGTACTGTCAATGAGCAGTTCTTC
>TRBV6-5|TRBJ2-7|.|TRBD2
CASSFIAGANEQYF
TGTGCCAGCAGTTTTATAGCGGGAGCGAACGAGCAGTACTTC
>TRBV4-1|TRBJ2-2|few|.
CASSPRGQLNTGELFF
TGCGCCAGCAGCCCGCGGGGACAGCTGAACACCGGGGAGCTGTTTTTT
>TRBV10-3|TRBJ1-1|.|.
CAISRGTTAEAFF
TGTGCCATCAGTAGGGGGACGACAGCTGAAGCTTTCTTT